This T cell receptor beta chain was recorded in a study of blood T cell repertoires in COVID-19. About the study: T cells, B-cell-depleted T cells, or PBMCs provided the cDNA or gDNA that served as material.

This CDR3 spans 15 amino acids. V shed 7 bases and J 3 bases; nucleotides not matched to a gene: 6. Germline CDR1 reads MNHNY; CDR2 reads SVGAGI (reference sequence). The data were produced by immunoSEQ multiplex PCR, yet TCRdb's version contains in-frame clones alone and is incomplete. This sample yields tens of thousands of clones, of which roughly 80% are seen a single time; 16% belongs to the top ten. Sequencing was done on a sample of peripheral blood. The origin of this receptor is a man aged 60 to 69 with acute or convalescent COVID-19. The chain has TRBV6-6 and TRBJ1-5, with 10 bases that match TRBD1. For the CDR3, the DNA is TGTGCCAGCACAGAGGACAGGGGGAACAATCAGCCCCAGCATTTT. This gives the protein CASTEDRGNNQPQHF.